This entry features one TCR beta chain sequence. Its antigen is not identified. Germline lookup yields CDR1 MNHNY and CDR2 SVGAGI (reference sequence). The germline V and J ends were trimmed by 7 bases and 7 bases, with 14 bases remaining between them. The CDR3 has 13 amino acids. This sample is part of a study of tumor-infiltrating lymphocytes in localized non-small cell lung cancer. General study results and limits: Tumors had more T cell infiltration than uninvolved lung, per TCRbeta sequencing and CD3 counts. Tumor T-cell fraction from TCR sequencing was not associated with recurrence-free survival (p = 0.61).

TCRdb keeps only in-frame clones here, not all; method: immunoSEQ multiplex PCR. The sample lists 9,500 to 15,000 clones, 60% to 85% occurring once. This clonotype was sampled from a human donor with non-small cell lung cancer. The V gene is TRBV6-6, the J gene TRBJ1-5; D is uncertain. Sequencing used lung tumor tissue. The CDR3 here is CASTPPGRQPQHF. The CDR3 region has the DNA TGTGCCAGCACTCCCCCGGGGAGGCAGCCCCAGCATTTT.